One and the same sample provided the 20 T cell receptor beta chains below, sequenced in a study of response to subunit inactivated influenza vaccine. From the RT-PCR reads, TCRdb called clonotypes with MiXCR, one entry per CDR3 protein. The sample lists about half a million distinct CDR3 sequences; over 25% were seen once. Sequencing used CD4+ T cells sorted from PBMCs, obtained around 5 days after vaccination. Receptor source: a man over 45 who received an inactivated influenza vaccine.

In this sample, this clonotype turned up a few times. The V gene is TRBV5-1, the J gene TRBJ2-2; no reliable D call. From germline, CDR1 is SGHRS and CDR2 YFSETQ. V was pared by 4 bases and J by 3 bases, with 10 bases between. The CDR3 sequence is 14 residues long. The CDR3 here is CASSSIVDTGELFF. The CDR3 DNA sequence: TGCGCCAGCAGCAGCATAGTTGACACCGGGGAGCTGTTTTTT.

V and J are TRBV5-1 and TRBJ1-5; 7 nucleotides align to TRBD1. Germline trimming cut 0 bases from V and 6 bases from J; bases unmatched to any gene: 6. This CDR3 is built from 15 residues. Per the germline V gene, CDR1 is SGHRS and CDR2 is YFSETQ. The CDR3 spells CASSLAAGGTQPQHF. DNA of the CDR3: TGCGCCAGCAGCTTGGCGGCAGGGGGGACTCAGCCCCAGCATTTT. Full variable domain (rest looked up from reference TRBV5-1 and TRBJ1-5): KAGVTQTPRYLIKTRGQQVTLSCSPISGHRSVSWYQQTPGQGLQFLFEYFSETQRNKGNFPGRFSGRQFSNSRSEMNVSTLELGDSALYLCASSLAAGGTQPQHFGDGTRLSIL.

This clonotype was seen more than once but under ten times. The chain carries TRBV5-1 and TRBJ1-4; possible D gene TRBD1, 6 bases. This CDR3 spans 16 amino acids. Germline V gives CDR1 SGHRS, CDR2 YFSETQ. V was cut by 1 base and J by 2 bases, with 12 bases left in between. Written as DNA, the CDR3 is TGCGCCAGCAGCTTGAAACAGGGCTCCACTAATGAAAAACTGTTTTTT. Translating gives CASSLKQGSTNEKLFF. Variable domain in full (rest from reference TRBV5-1 and TRBJ1-4): KAGVTQTPRYLIKTRGQQVTLSCSPISGHRSVSWYQQTPGQGLQFLFEYFSETQRNKGNFPGRFSGRQFSNSRSEMNVSTLELGDSALYLCASSLKQGSTNEKLFFGSGTQLSVL.

This chain links TRBV7-9 with TRBJ1-2; 9 bases match TRBD1. The V gene end was trimmed by 6 bases and the J gene end by 8 bases; junction bases not matched to a gene: 7. The V gene's germline CDR1 is SEHNR and CDR2 FQNEAQ (reference sequence). This CDR3 has 13 amino acids. CDR3 sequence: CASRSTGGDGYTF. The CDR3, as DNA: TGTGCCAGCAGATCTACAGGGGGCGACGGCTACACCTTC.

This clonotype was seen only a few times. The chain couples TRBV6-1 to TRBJ2-7, with no clear D. CDR3 length: 13 residues. V shed 6 bases and J shed 2 bases, with 11 bases lying between them. Germline CDR1 is MNHNS and CDR2 is SASEGT. The CDR3 sequence is CASSREGTYEQYF. Here the CDR3 DNA reads TGTGCCAGCAGCCGCGAAGGGACCTACGAGCAGTACTTC.

The rearrangement uses TRBV29-1 and TRBJ2-3; D call uncertain. The V gene lost 6 bases and the J gene lost 4 bases, with 17 bases spanning the gap. CDR1 and CDR2 (germline): SQVTM, ANQGSEA. CDR3 size: 14 residues. Here the CDR3 DNA reads TGCAGCGTAGTAATAGTGAGTTTCGCAGATACGCAGTATTTT. Translated, it gives CSVVIVSFADTQYF.

This chain joins TRBV30 and TRBJ2-6; 7 positions match TRBD1. V gave up 1 base and J gave up 0 bases; unmatched junction bases: 6. The CDR3 is 17 amino acids. Germline lookup yields CDR1 GTSNPN and CDR2 SVGIG (reference sequence). CDR3 residues: CAWSAGGPPSGANVLTF. The CDR3 DNA reads as TGTGCCTGGAGTGCAGGGGGTCCCCCCTCTGGGGCCAACGTCCTGACTTTC.

This clonotype was picked up a small number of times. The V and J genes are TRBV20-1 and TRBJ2-7; D tentatively fits TRBD1 or TRBD2 (5 bases each). CDR1 and CDR2 (germline): DFQATT, SNEGSKA (reference sequence). Trimming pared 0 bases from V and 4 bases from J, leaving 19 bases between. The CDR3 contains 16 residues. Written as DNA, the CDR3 is TGCAGTGCTAGAGATTCGATCGGGGCAGGGACGTACGAGCAGTACTTC. It is translated as CSARDSIGAGTYEQYF.

J is TRBJ2-4 and V is TRBV7-3, with 9 positions matching TRBD1. Per germline, CDR1 SGHTA and CDR2 FQGTGA. CDR3 size: 14 residues. With 5 bases clipped from V and 8 bases from J, the junction kept 7 bases outside the gene matches. The CDR3 protein is CASSAQGAKDIQYF. The DNA of the CDR3 is TGTGCCAGCAGCGCACAGGGGGCGAAGGACATTCAGTACTTC.

This clonotype was detected only a few times. The chain uses TRBV7-2 and TRBJ2-2; no definite D call. The CDR3 consists of 15 residues. CDR1 and CDR2 (germline): SGHTA, FQGNSA. The V gene lost 3 bases and the J gene lost 7 bases, with 15 bases spanning the gap. The CDR3, as DNA: TGTGCCAGCAGCTTTGGTGGGGTTTTGGGCGGGGAGCTGTTTTTT. As protein: CASSFGGVLGGELFF.

The chain joins TRBV5-1 to TRBJ2-2; D is uncertain. This CDR3 comprises 14 residues. Germline V gene sequence: CDR1 SGHRS, CDR2 YFSETQ. The V end lost 2 bases, the J end lost 7 bases, and 12 bases lay between the germline ends. CDR3: CASSLWGNDGELFF. In nucleotides, the CDR3 is TGCGCCAGCAGCTTATGGGGAAATGACGGGGAGCTGTTTTTT.

The chain uses TRBV6-5 and TRBJ1-6; no reliable D call. V was trimmed by 0 bases and J by 10 bases, leaving 10 bases between them. Germline CDR1 and CDR2: MNHEY and SVGAGI. The CDR3 has 14 residues. CDR3: CASSYSRGGSPLHF. The CDR3 nucleotides are TGTGCCAGCAGTTACTCGCGGGGAGGATCACCCCTCCACTTT.

The rearrangement uses TRBV6-2 or TRBV6-3 and TRBJ2-7; the D gene is possibly TRBD2 (6 bases). Germline-derived CDR1 and CDR2 are MNHEY and SVGEGT. The germline V and J ends were trimmed by 4 bases and 4 bases, with 14 bases remaining between them. This CDR3 region has 14 residues. CDR3 DNA sequence: TGTGCCAGCAGTTTGGGGGGAAGGGAATACGAGCAGTACTTC. This gives the protein CASSLGGREYEQYF.

The V and J genes are TRBV4-2 and TRBJ2-3; 10 bases align to TRBD2. V trimming: 2 bases; J trimming: 3 bases; junction bases outside the gene matches: 8. Germline V lookup: CDR1 LGHNA, CDR2 YNFKEQ. This CDR3 region has 17 residues. CDR3 DNA sequence: TGTGCCAGCAGCCAACGCTCTGGTAGCGGGGGGACAGATACGCAGTATTTT. This gives the protein CASSQRSGSGGTDTQYF.

V and J are TRBV4-3 and TRBJ1-6; TRBD1 is a possible D gene (6 bases). Germline-derived CDR1 and CDR2 are LGHNA and YSLEER. V was shortened by 4 bases and J by 11 bases, with 18 bases between the two germline ends. The length of the CDR3 is 15 residues. CDR3 residues: CASSRDHGQSTPLHF. DNA of the CDR3: TGCGCCAGCAGCCGAGATCATGGACAGTCAACACCCCTCCACTTT.

The CDR3 DNA is TGCGCCAGCAGCCGGGTAGCGGGAGGAGGGACCTACGAGCAGTACTTC. Residues: CASSRVAGGGTYEQYF. V and J are TRBV4-3 and TRBJ2-7, with 10 bases that match TRBD2. The CDR3 length is 16 residues. Germline V lookup: CDR1 LGHNA, CDR2 YSLEER. The V and J ends lost 4 bases and 2 bases, in that order; junction bases with no gene match: 8.

In its sample, this clonotype was seen many times. The chain links TRBV20-1 to TRBJ1-5; D is unresolved. V was pared by 3 bases and J by 6 bases, with 12 bases between. Germline V gene sequence: CDR1 DFQATT, CDR2 SNEGSKA (reference sequence). The CDR3 contains 13 residues. The CDR3 DNA follows: TGCAGTGCTAGGGGCTTGGCGGGTCAGCCCCAGCATTTT. Translated: CSARGLAGQPQHF.

This clonotype has more than one count but fewer than ten. The chain links TRBV15 to TRBJ1-2; 8 bases map to TRBD1. Germline-derived CDR1 and CDR2 are LNHNV and YYDKDF (reference sequence). The V gene end was trimmed by 4 bases and the J gene end by 8 bases; junction bases not matched to a gene: 6. The CDR3 spans 13 residues. CDR3 sequence reads: CATSTDRVSGYTF. DNA of the CDR3: TGTGCCACCAGCACGGACAGGGTTAGCGGCTACACCTTC.

The DNA for the CDR3 is TGCGCCAGCAGCCAGGTGACAGAAATCTATCAGCCCCAGCATTTT. As protein: CASSQVTEIYQPQHF. The chain links TRBV4-1 to TRBJ1-5; D is possibly TRBD1 (5 bases). V lost 3 bases and J 5 bases, leaving 14 bases between the germline ends. Looked up from germline, CDR1 is MGHRA and CDR2 is YSYEKL. This CDR3 comprises 15 residues.

J is TRBJ2-7 and V is TRBV7-2, with D possibly TRBD1 on 5 matching bases. Trimming took 4 bases from V and 5 from J, leaving 15 bases between them. The germline CDR1 and CDR2 sequences are SGHTA and FQGNSA. The CDR3 contains 14 residues. DNA of the CDR3: TGTGCCAGCAGCTCCGCCCAGGGATGGGACGAGCAGTACTTC. This gives the protein CASSSAQGWDEQYF.